Listed below are T cell receptor beta chains from one sample, sequenced in a study of cytotoxic CD8 clonotypes in ibrutinib-treated CLL. Libraries were prepared by immunoSEQ multiplex PCR; TCRdb keeps only in-frame clonotypes and omits some of them. The sample contains approximately 210,000 clones, over 55% of which appear only once. Sequenced material: PBMCs, taken after 24 months of ibrutinib treatment. Source of these receptors: a human donor with chronic lymphocytic leukemia. Each CDR3 is given with its conserved first and last residue. A D gene is named only where the DNA matches it firmly. Clone size is shown for a subset of rows, as once, few, many or a class of expanded clone.

TRBJ1-1 | TRBV27 | few | NA | CASKGYTEAFF | TGTGCCAGCAAGGGTTACACTGAAGCTTTCTTT
TRBJ2-2 | TRBV7-2 | NA | NA | CASSLGPYTGELFF | TGTGCCAGCAGCTTAGGTCCCTACACCGGGGAGCTGTTTTTT
TRBJ1-5 | TRBV4-1 | NA | NA | CASSQIIGGHQPQHF | TGCGCCAGCAGCCAAATTATCGGGGGGCACCAGCCCCAGCATTTT
TRBJ1-1 | TRBV19 | NA | NA | CASSRQRTANTEAFF | TGTGCCAGTAGTAGACAACGGACAGCTAACACTGAAGCTTTCTTT
TRBJ2-7 | TRBV4-3 | NA | NA | CASSQGFRTYEQYF | TGCGCCAGCAGCCAAGGTTTTAGGACCTACGAGCAGTACTTC
TRBJ2-1 | TRBV28 | NA | NA | CASSPSPGLGSSYNEQFF | TGTGCCAGCAGTCCATCACCCGGACTTGGAAGCTCCTACAATGAGCAGTTCTTC
TRBJ2-1 | TRBV7-3 | NA | NA | CASSDNSYNEQFF | TGTGCCAGCAGCGACAACTCCTACAATGAGCAGTTCTTC
TRBJ1-5 | TRBV5-1 | once | NA | CASSLTPRGSNQPQHF | TGCGCCAGCAGCTTGACCCCCCGGGGTAGCAATCAGCCCCAGCATTTT
TRBJ2-5 | TRBV7-3 | NA | TRBD2 | CASSSTSGSHQETQYF | TGTGCCAGCAGCTCGACTAGCGGGAGTCATCAAGAGACCCAGTACTTC
TRBJ2-3 | TRBV19 | NA | TRBD1 | CASSIWGQSTDTQYF | TGTGCCAGTAGTATCTGGGGACAGAGCACAGATACGCAGTATTTT
TRBJ2-2 | TRBV5-1 | NA | NA | CASSNYGAGELFF | TGCGCCAGCAGCAATTATGGTGCCGGGGAGCTGTTTTTT
TRBJ1-2 | TRBV6-5 | NA | NA | CASRNFTTYGYTF | TGTGCCAGCAGGAATTTTACAACCTATGGCTACACCTTC
TRBJ1-4 | TRBV18 | few | NA | CASSPIRDTNEKLFF | TGTGCCAGCTCACCCATTCGGGACACAAATGAAAAACTGTTTTTT
TRBJ1-5 | TRBV7-2 | NA | NA | CASSFQTEANQPQHF | TGTGCCAGCAGCTTTCAGACAGAGGCCAATCAGCCCCAGCATTTT
TRBJ2-5 | TRBV30 | NA | TRBD2 | CAWSVLGLAGGPRETQYF | TGTGCCTGGAGTGTACTAGGACTAGCGGGAGGGCCTAGAGAGACCCAGTACTTC
TRBJ1-2 | TRBV9 | NA | TRBD1 | CASSALDRGDGYTF | TGTGCCAGCAGCGCACTGGACAGGGGAGATGGCTACACCTTC
TRBJ2-2 | TRBV6-5 | few | TRBD1 | CASSYVTGGFTGELFF | TGTGCCAGCAGTTACGTTACAGGGGGCTTCACCGGGGAGCTGTTTTTT
TRBJ2-7 | TRBV10-1 | few | TRBD1 | CASTRQGATGQYF | TGCGCCAGCACCAGGCAGGGGGCTACGGGGCAGTACTTC
TRBJ2-2 | TRBV28 | NA | TRBD1 | CASSFWDRGLKVNTGELFF | TGTGCCAGCAGTTTTTGGGACAGGGGGCTTAAAGTGAACACCGGGGAGCTGTTTTTT
TRBJ2-7 | TRBV5-1 | NA | TRBD2 | CASSEVASGTPTYEQYF | TGCGCCAGCAGCGAGGTGGCTAGCGGGACCCCAACCTACGAGCAGTACTTC
TRBJ2-7 | TRBV11-1 | once | NA | CASSHFQGLYEQYF | TGTGCCAGCAGCCACTTCCAGGGGCTCTACGAGCAGTACTTC
TRBJ2-3 | TRBV2 | NA | TRBD2 | CASRQLAGEPDTQYF | TGTGCCAGCAGACAACTAGCGGGAGAACCAGATACGCAGTATTTT
TRBJ1-4 | TRBV5-5 | NA | NA | CASSLVSREKLFF | TGTGCCAGCAGCTTAGTCAGCAGAGAAAAACTGTTTTTT
TRBJ1-4 | TRBV25-1 | NA | NA | CASSRGGREKLFF | TGTGCCAGCAGTAGGGGCGGGAGGGAAAAACTGTTTTTT
TRBJ2-7 | TRBV5-1 | NA | NA | CASSPSGTVAYEQYF | TGCGCCAGCAGCCCATCCGGGACCGTCGCCTACGAGCAGTACTTC
TRBJ2-1 | TRBV5-1 | NA | NA | CASSRLELSSYNEQFF | TGCGCCAGCAGCCGCCTAGAACTAAGCTCCTACAATGAGCAGTTCTTC
TRBJ2-7 | TRBV7-2 | NA | TRBD2 | CASSGDREGRYEQYF | TGTGCCAGCAGCGGTGACCGGGAGGGCCGCTACGAGCAGTACTTC
TRBJ2-7 | TRBV11-2 | once | TRBD2 | CASSQDIAGASYEQYF | TGCGCCAGCAGCCAAGATATAGCGGGTGCCTCCTACGAGCAGTACTTC
TRBJ2-7 | TRBV14 | NA | NA | CASSQVWGKLPGEQYF | TGTGCCAGCAGCCAAGTCTGGGGAAAATTACCGGGCGAGCAGTACTTC
TRBJ1-5 | TRBV27 | NA | TRBD1 | CASSPGQGQPQHF | TGTGCCAGCAGTCCGGGACAGGGTCAGCCCCAGCATTTT
TRBJ2-5 | TRBV6-5 | once | NA | CASGGTTRRAQYF | TGTGCCAGCGGGGGGACAACCCGGAGAGCCCAGTACTTC
TRBJ2-6 | TRBV19 | few | NA | CASSPKGSGANVLTF | TGTGCCAGTAGTCCCAAGGGCTCTGGGGCCAACGTCCTGACTTTC
TRBJ2-5 | TRBV7-6 | NA | NA | CASSSTLPGQETQYF | TGTGCCAGCAGCTCGACCCTTCCGGGCCAAGAGACCCAGTACTTC
TRBJ1-2 | TRBV28 | NA | NA | CASSKALTGRRNGYTF | TGTGCCAGCAGTAAAGCCCTGACGGGGCGGCGGAATGGCTACACCTTC
TRBJ2-7 | TRBV4-1 | NA | NA | CASRARDNSYEQYF | TGCGCCAGCAGAGCGCGGGACAACTCCTACGAGCAGTACTTC
TRBJ2-3 | TRBV28 | few | NA | CASSLSGQYTDTQYF | TGTGCCAGCAGTTTGTCGGGGCAGTACACAGATACGCAGTATTTT
TRBJ1-5 | TRBV4-1 | NA | NA | CASSQDWTLNQPQHF | TGCGCCAGCAGCCAAGATTGGACGTTGAATCAGCCCCAGCATTTT
TRBJ2-5 | TRBV5-1 | NA | TRBD1 | CASSAAGQGAETQYF | TGCGCCAGCAGCGCCGCCGGACAGGGGGCAGAGACCCAGTACTTC
TRBJ1-1 | TRBV2 | NA | NA | CASSEALHRPGTEAFF | TGTGCCAGCAGTGAAGCGCTTCACAGGCCCGGCACTGAAGCTTTCTTT
TRBJ2-1 | TRBV4-3 | NA | NA | CASSQAQENEQFF | TGCGCCAGCAGCCAAGCCCAGGAGAATGAGCAGTTCTTC
TRBJ2-2 | TRBV4-3 | NA | NA | CASSQLGGGELFF | TGCGCCAGCAGCCAACTCGGCGGCGGGGAGCTGTTTTTT
TRBJ2-3 | TRBV19 | NA | NA | CASTRLGSGTQYF | TGTGCCAGTACCAGGCTAGGTTCAGGTACGCAGTATTTT
TRBJ2-1 | TRBV7-8 | NA | TRBD2 | CASSLVAGGWNEQFF | TGTGCCAGCAGCTTAGTAGCGGGAGGATGGAATGAGCAGTTCTTC
TRBJ2-1 | TRBV5-1 | NA | NA | CASSLTSPRAEQFF | TGCGCCAGCAGCTTGACATCCCCCCGTGCTGAGCAGTTCTTC
TRBJ2-1 | TRBV28 | once | NA | CASSFPQGSSYNEQFF | TGTGCCAGCAGTTTCCCCCAGGGGAGCTCCTACAATGAGCAGTTCTTC
TRBJ2-1 | TRBV7-2 | few | TRBD2 | CASSFRSGRNEQFF | TGTGCCAGCAGCTTCCGTAGCGGGAGGAATGAGCAGTTCTTC
TRBJ2-5 | TRBV7-2 | NA | NA | CASSIGGIQETQYF | TGTGCCAGCAGCATCGGTGGGATCCAAGAGACCCAGTACTTC
TRBJ2-7 | TRBV7-9 | NA | TRBD2 | CASSLGLAIGEQYF | TGTGCCAGCAGCCTGGGACTAGCTATAGGCGAGCAGTACTTC
TRBJ2-2 | TRBV30 | few | NA | CAWSAFTGELFF | TGTGCCTGGTCGGCTTTCACCGGGGAGCTGTTTTTT
TRBJ2-7 | TRBV11-3 | NA | NA | CASSLGSGGSGYEQYF | TGTGCCAGCAGCTTAGGATCAGGGGGTAGCGGCTACGAGCAGTACTTC